This TCR beta chain was captured by sequencing in a study of OX40 agonist ivuxolimab in advanced cancers. Study-level background: Patients with hepatocellular carcinoma, melanoma, renal cell or head and neck cancer made up the dose-escalation patients.

Repertoires were generated with immunoSEQ multiplex PCR, while TCRdb's copy carries only in-frame clones and drops some. The table shows 23,000 or so clones, with 83% occurring only once. Study observations and caveats: The CD4+ and CD8+ T cells in the blood had expanded clonally by week 6 at 0.1 to 3.0 mg/kg. Among some nonresponders, normalized T-cell clonal expansion was also low.

This clone showed up just once. Antigen: not known. V dropped 3 bases and J dropped 2 bases, with 20 bases sitting between them. The length of the CDR3 is 17 residues. Germline V gene lookup returns CDR1 SGDLS and CDR2 YYNGEE. Here the sequenced sample was CD4+ or CD8+ T cells sorted from blood, taken in a trial of the OX40 agonist ivuxolimab. The gene calls are TRBV9 and TRBJ1-2; D gene unclear. The TCR comes from an adult with an advanced solid tumor such as melanoma, head and neck, liver or kidney cancer. The CDR3 bases are TGTGCCAGCAGCGAGGACCCCCGATTCGGGATGAACTATGGCTACACCTTC. Translating it yields CASSEDPRFGMNYGYTF.